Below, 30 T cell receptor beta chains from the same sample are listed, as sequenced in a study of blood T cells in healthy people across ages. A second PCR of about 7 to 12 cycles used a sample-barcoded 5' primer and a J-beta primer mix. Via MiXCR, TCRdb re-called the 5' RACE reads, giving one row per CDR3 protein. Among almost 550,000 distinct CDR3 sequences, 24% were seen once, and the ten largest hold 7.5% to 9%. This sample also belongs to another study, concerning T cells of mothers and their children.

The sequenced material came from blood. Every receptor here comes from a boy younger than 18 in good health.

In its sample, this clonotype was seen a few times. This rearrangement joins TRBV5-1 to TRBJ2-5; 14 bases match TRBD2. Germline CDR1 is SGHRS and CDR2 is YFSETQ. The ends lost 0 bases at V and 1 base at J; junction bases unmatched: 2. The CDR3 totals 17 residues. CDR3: CASSLDGTSGGQETQYF. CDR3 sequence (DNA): TGCGCCAGCAGCTTGGACGGGACTAGCGGGGGCCAAGAGACCCAGTACTTC.

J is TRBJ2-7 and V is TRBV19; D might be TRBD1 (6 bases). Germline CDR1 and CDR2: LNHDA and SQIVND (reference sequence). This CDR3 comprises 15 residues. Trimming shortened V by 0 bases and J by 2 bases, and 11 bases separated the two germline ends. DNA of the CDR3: TGTGCCAGTAGTATAGAACAGGGACCCACCTACGAGCAGTACTTC. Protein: CASSIEQGPTYEQYF.

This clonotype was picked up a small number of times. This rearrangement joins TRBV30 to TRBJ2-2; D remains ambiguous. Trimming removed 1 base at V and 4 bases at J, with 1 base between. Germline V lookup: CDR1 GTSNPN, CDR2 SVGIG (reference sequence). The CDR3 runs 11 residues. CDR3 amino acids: CAWSGTGELFF. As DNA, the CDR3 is TGTGCCTGGAGTGGCACCGGGGAGCTGTTTTTT.

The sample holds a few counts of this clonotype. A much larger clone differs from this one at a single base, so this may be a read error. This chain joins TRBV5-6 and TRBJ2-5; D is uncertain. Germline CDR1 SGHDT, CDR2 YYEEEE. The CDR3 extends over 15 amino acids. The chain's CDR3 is CASILGITVQETQYF. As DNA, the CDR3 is TGTGCCAGCATCTTGGGTATTACTGTACAAGAGACCCAGTACTTC.

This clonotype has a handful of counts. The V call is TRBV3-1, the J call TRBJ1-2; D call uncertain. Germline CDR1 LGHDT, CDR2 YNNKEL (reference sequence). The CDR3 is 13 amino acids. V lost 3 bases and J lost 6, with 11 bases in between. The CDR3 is CASSQGIVDGYTF. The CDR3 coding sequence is TGTGCCAGCAGCCAGGGGATTGTTGATGGCTACACCTTC.

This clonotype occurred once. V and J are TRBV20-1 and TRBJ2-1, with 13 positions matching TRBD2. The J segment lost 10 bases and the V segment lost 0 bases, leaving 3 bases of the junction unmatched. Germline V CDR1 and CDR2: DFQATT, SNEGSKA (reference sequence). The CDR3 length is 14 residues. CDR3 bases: TGCAGTGCTAGAGAAACGGGACTAGCGGGAGAGCAGTTCTTC. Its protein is CSARETGLAGEQFF.

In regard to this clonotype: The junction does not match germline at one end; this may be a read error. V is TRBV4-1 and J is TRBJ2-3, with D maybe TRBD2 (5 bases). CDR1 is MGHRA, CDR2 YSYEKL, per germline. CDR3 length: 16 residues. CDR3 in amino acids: CASSREPGILTDAQYF. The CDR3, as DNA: TGCGCCAGCAGCCGAGAGCCGGGGATTTTAACAGATGCGCAGTATTTT.

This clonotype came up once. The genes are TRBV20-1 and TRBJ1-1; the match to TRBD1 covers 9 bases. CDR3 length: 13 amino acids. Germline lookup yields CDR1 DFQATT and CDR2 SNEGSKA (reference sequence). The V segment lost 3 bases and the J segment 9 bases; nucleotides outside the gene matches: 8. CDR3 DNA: TGCAGTGCTAGGCCGACAGGGGGATGGAAAGCTTTCTTT. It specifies CSARPTGGWKAFF.

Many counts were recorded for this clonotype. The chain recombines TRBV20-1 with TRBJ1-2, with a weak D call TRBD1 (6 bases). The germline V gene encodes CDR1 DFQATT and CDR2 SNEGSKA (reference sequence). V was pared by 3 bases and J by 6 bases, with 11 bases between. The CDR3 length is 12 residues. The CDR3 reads CSASPWTDGYTF. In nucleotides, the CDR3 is TGCAGTGCTAGTCCTTGGACAGATGGCTACACCTTC.

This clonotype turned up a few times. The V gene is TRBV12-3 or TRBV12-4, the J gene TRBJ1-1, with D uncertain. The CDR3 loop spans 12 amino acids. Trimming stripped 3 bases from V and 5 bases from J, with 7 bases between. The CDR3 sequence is CASSFGRTEAFF. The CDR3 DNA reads TGTGCCAGCAGTTTCGGGCGAACTGAAGCTTTCTTT.

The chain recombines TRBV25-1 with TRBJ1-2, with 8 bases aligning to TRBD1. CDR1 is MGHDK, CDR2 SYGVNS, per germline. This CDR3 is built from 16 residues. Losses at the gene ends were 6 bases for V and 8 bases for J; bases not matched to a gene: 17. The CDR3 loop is CASRLTIGAGGGGYTF. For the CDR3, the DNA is TGTGCCAGCAGACTCACCATCGGGGCAGGGGGCGGAGGCTACACCTTC.

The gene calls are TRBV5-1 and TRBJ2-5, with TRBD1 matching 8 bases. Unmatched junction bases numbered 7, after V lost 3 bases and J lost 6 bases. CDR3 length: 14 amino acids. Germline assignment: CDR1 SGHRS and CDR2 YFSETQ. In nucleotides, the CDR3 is TGCGCCAGCAGCTCTGGACAGGGACGGCAGACCCAGTACTTC. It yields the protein CASSSGQGRQTQYF. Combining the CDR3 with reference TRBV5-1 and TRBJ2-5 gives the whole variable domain KAGVTQTPRYLIKTRGQQVTLSCSPISGHRSVSWYQQTPGQGLQFLFEYFSETQRNKGNFPGRFSGRQFSNSRSEMNVSTLELGDSALYLCASSSGQGRQTQYFGPGTRLLVL.

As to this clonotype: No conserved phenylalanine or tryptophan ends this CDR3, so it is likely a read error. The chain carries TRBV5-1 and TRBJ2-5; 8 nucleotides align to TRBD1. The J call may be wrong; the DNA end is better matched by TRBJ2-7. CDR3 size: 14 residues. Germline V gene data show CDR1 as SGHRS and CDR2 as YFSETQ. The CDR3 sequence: CASRGDRGIYEQYL. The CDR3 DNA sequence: TGCGCCAGCAGAGGAGACAGGGGTATTTACGAGCAGTACCTC.

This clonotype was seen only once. The CDR3 bases are TGTGCCAGCAGTGAATACCTCCGGGGGGTCTCTGGAAACACCATATATTTT. This encodes CASSEYLRGVSGNTIYF. The chain combines TRBV6-1 with TRBJ1-3, with D possibly matching TRBD1 (5 bases). The V end lost 2 bases, the J end lost 0 bases, and 14 bases lay between the germline ends. The CDR3 sequence is 17 residues long. CDR1 and CDR2 from the germline V gene are MNHNS and SASEGT.

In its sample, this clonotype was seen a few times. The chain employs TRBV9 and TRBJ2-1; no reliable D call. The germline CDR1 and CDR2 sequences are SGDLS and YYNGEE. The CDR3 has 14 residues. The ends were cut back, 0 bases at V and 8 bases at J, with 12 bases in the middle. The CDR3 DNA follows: TGTGCCAGCAGCGTAGTGTCCTTAACCGATGAGCAGTTCTTC. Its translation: CASSVVSLTDEQFF.

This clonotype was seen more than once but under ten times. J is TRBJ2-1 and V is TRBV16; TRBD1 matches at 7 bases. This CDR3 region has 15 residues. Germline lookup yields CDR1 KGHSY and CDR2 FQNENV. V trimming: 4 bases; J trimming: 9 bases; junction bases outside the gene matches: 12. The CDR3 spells CASSRFQTGVGEQFF. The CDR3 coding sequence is TGTGCCAGCAGCCGATTCCAAACAGGGGTGGGTGAGCAGTTCTTC. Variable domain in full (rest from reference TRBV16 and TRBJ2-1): GEEVAQTPKHLVRGEGQKAKLYCAPIKGHSYVFWYQQVLKNEFKFLISFQNENVFDETGMPKERFSAKCLPNSPCSLEIQATKLEDSAVYFCASSRFQTGVGEQFFGPGTRLTVL.

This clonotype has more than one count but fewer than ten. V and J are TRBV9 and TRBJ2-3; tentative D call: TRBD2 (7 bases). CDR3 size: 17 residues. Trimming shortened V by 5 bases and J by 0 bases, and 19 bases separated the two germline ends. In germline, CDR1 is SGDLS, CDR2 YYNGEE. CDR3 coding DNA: TGTGCCAGCAGTCTCCAAGGGGGGGACCTTAGCACAGATACGCAGTATTTT. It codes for CASSLQGGDLSTDTQYF.

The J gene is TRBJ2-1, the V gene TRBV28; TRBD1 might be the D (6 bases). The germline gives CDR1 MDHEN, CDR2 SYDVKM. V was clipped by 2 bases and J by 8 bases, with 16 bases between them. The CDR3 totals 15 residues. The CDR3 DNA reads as TGTGCCAGCAGTTTAGCAGGGGATAGGGTTTATGAGCAGTTCTTC. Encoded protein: CASSLAGDRVYEQFF.

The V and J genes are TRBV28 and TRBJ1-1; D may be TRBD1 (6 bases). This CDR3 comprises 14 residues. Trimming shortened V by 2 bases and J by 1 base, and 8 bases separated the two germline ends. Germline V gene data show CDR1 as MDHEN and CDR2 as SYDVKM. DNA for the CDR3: TGTGCCAGCAGTTTAAGGGGGGCGAACACTGAAGCTTTCTTT. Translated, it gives CASSLRGANTEAFF.

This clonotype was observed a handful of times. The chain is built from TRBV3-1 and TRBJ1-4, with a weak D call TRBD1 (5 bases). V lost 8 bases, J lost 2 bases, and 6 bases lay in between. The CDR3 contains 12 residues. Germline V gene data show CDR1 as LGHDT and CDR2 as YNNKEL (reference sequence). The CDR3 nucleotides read TGTGCCAGCGGGGGGACTAATGAAAAACTGTTTTTT. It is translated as CASGGTNEKLFF.

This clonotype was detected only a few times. DNA for the CDR3: TGCAGTGGGACCGGGACTCCCACAGATACGCAGTATTTT. It encodes CSGTGTPTDTQYF. The chain couples TRBV20-1 to TRBJ2-3, with a tentative D call TRBD2 (6 bases). V was shortened by 7 bases and J by 2 bases, with 13 bases between the two germline ends. CDR1 DFQATT and CDR2 SNEGSKA come from the germline V gene (reference sequence). CDR3 length: 13 amino acids.

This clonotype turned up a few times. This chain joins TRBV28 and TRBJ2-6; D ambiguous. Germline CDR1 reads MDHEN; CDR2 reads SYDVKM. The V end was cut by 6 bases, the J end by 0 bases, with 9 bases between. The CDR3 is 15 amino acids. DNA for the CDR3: TGTGCCAGCAGCTTCACAGTCTCTGGGGCCAACGTCCTGACTTTC. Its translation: CASSFTVSGANVLTF.

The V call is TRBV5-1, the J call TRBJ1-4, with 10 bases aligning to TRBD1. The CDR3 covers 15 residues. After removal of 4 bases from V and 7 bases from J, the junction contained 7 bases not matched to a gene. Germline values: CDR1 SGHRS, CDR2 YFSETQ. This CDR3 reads CASSLSGTGVEKLFF. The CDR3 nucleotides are TGCGCCAGCAGCCTCTCCGGGACAGGGGTTGAAAAACTGTTTTTT.

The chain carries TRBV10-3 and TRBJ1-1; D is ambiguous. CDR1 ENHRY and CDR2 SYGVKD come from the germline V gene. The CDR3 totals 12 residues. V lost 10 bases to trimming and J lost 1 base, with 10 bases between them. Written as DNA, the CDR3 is TGTGCCACCTCCCTCCGGAACACTGAAGCTTTCTTT. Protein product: CATSLRNTEAFF.

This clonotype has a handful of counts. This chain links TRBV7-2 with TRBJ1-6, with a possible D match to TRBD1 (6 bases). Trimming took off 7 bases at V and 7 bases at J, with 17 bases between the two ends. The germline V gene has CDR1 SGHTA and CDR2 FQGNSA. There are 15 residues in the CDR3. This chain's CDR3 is CASIKSDRPNSPLHF. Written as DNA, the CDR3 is TGTGCCAGCATCAAGAGTGACAGGCCAAATTCACCCCTCCACTTT. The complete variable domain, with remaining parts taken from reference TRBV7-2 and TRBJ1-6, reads GAGVSQSPSNKVTEKGKDVELRCDPISGHTALYWYRQSLGQGLEFLIYFQGNSAPDKSGLPSDRFSAERTGGSVSTLTIQRTQQEDSAVYLCASIKSDRPNSPLHFGNGTRLTVT.

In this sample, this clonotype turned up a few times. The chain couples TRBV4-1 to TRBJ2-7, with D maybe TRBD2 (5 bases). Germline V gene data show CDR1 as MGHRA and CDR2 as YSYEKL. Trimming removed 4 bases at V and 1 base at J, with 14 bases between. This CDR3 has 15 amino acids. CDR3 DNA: TGCGCCAGCAGCCTCCACCCTCCGGGGTCCTACGAGCAGTACTTC. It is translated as CASSLHPPGSYEQYF.

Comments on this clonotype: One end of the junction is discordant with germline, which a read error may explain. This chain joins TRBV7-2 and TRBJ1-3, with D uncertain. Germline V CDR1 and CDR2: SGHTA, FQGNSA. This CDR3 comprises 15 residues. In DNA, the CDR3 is TGTGCCAGCAGCTTAGGAGGTCACTCTGGAAACACTATATATTTT. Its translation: CASSLGGHSGNTIYF.

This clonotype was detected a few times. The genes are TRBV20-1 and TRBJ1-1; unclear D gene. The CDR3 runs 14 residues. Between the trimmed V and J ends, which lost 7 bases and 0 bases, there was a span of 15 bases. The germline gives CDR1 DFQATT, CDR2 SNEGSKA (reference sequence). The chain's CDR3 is CSGVSGRMNTEAFF. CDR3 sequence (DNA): TGCAGTGGGGTTAGCGGACGGATGAACACTGAAGCTTTCTTT.

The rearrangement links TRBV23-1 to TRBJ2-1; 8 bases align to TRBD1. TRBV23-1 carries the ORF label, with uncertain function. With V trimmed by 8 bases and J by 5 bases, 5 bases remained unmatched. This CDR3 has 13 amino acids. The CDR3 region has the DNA TGCGCCAGCGCGGACAGGGACCACAATGAGCAGTTCTTC. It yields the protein CASADRDHNEQFF.

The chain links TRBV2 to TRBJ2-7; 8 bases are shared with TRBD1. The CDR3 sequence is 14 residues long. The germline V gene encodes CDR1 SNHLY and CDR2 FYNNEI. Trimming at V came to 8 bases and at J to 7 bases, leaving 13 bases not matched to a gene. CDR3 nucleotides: TGTGCCAGCTGTGGGGGACAGGACCTTTGGGAGCAGTACTTC. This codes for CASCGGQDLWEQYF.